A selection of T cell receptor beta chains follows, all from one sample in a study of CD8+CD57+ T cells in acquired aplastic anemia. A single record per CDR3 protein comes from TCRdb applying MiXCR to the reads. The sample lists 250,000 to 350,000 distinct CDR3 sequences, about 56% occurring once. Source material: sorted CD4+, CD8+, or CD8+CD57+ T cells (not recorded which) from PBMCs. The receptors here all came from a human donor with severe aplastic anemia or a healthy control (not recorded which). Each CDR3 is given with its conserved first and last residue. The order of the fields is D gene, CDR3 length, V gene, J gene, clone size, CDR3 DNA, CDR3 protein. A D gene is named only where the DNA matches it firmly. Clone size is shown for a subset of rows, as once, few, many or a class of expanded clone.

NA	12	TRBV20-1	TRBJ1-2	NA	TGCAGTGCTAGAGACAGGGCTTATGGCTACACCTTC	CSARDRAYGYTF
TRBD2	15	TRBV5-5	TRBJ2-5	NA	TGTGCCAGCAGCCCCGCCCTAGCGGTGGTTGAGACCCAGTACTTC	CASSPALAVVETQYF
TRBD2	16	TRBV6-5	TRBJ2-5	NA	TGTGCCAGCAGTTTATCAGGGACTAGCGCTTCAGAGACCCAGTACTTC	CASSLSGTSASETQYF
TRBD2	15	TRBV27	TRBJ2-1	NA	TGTGCCAGCAGTTTTATAGCGGGGGGGAGCAATGAGCAGTTCTTC	CASSFIAGGSNEQFF
NA	12	TRBV20-1	TRBJ1-1	NA	TGCAGTGCTACGCGGGGGGGCACTGAAGCTTTCTTT	CSATRGGTEAFF
NA	14	TRBV7-2	TRBJ2-5	many	TGTGCCAGCAGCTTAGCAGGACAGAGGGAGACCCAGTACTTC	CASSLAGQRETQYF
NA	14	TRBV18	TRBJ1-1	many	TGTGCCAGCTCACAGCTCGACAGGAACACTGAAGCTTTCTTT	CASSQLDRNTEAFF
TRBD1	16	TRBV9	TRBJ1-2	NA	TGTGCCAGCAGCCAAGGGGCAGGGGGAAGTTTCTATGGCTACACCTTC	CASSQGAGGSFYGYTF
NA	12	TRBV12-5	TRBJ2-3	once	TGTGCTAGTGGCCGAGACACAGATACGCAGTATTTT	CASGRDTDTQYF
NA	12	TRBV20-1	TRBJ2-7	few	TGCAGTGCTAGAGCCCCCCCATACGAGCAGTACTTC	CSARAPPYEQYF
NA	15	TRBV7-9	TRBJ1-4	NA	TGTGCCAGCAGCTTAGCCGGGTCTGGAAATGAAAAACTGTTTTTT	CASSLAGSGNEKLFF
NA	13	TRBV9	TRBJ2-1	NA	TGTGCCACTTCTAGTTCAGTGTACAATGAGCAGTTCTTC	CATSSSVYNEQFF
TRBD2	13	TRBV7-3	TRBJ2-3	NA	TGTGCCAGCAGCCGGGGACTAGCGGGCGAGCAGTACTTT	CASSRGLAGEQYF
NA	14	TRBV19	TRBJ1-1	few	TGTGCCAGTAGTATAGCACCAGGACTCACTGAAGCTTTCTTT	CASSIAPGLTEAFF
TRBD1	14	TRBV2	TRBJ2-7	few	TGTGCCAGCAGTGACGGGACAGGGGGCGACGAGCAGTACTTC	CASSDGTGGDEQYF
TRBD2	14	TRBV20-1	TRBJ2-3	NA	TGCAGTGCCCCGAAGGCGGGGGTCACAGATACGCAGTATTTT	CSAPKAGVTDTQYF
NA	14	TRBV2	TRBJ1-6	NA	TGTGCCAGCTCACCAGGGGAGGGGGATTCACCCCTCCACTTT	CASSPGEGDSPLHF
NA	14	TRBV20-1	TRBJ1-2	NA	TGCAGTGCTAGAGATGGGGACCGTAACTATGGCTACACCTTC	CSARDGDRNYGYTF
NA	14	TRBV29-1	TRBJ2-1	NA	TGCAGCGTTGGTTCGGGCAGCTCCTACAATGAGCAGTTCTTC	CSVGSGSSYNEQFF
TRBD1	13	TRBV29-1	TRBJ1-2	NA	TGCAGCGATTCAGGACAGGAAGGCTATGGCTACACCTTC	CSDSGQEGYGYTF
NA	13	TRBV20-1	TRBJ2-5	once	TGCAGTGCTCCGGGACCATTCCAAGAGACCCAGTACTTC	CSAPGPFQETQYF
TRBD1	14	TRBV25-1	TRBJ1-2	many	TGTGCCAGCAGTCCACCACAGGGGCGTTATGGCTACACCTTC	CASSPPQGRYGYTF
TRBD1	13	TRBV20-1	TRBJ1-5	few	TGCAGTGCCAGACAGGGAGAATACCAGCCCCAGCATTTT	CSARQGEYQPQHF
NA	14	TRBV7-9	TRBJ1-1	NA	TGTGCCAGCAGCTTGCGGGCGGTGAACACTGAAGCTTTCTTT	CASSLRAVNTEAFF
NA	14	TRBV20-1	TRBJ2-2	NA	TGCAGTGCTGGGCAACCTCTTTACACCGGGGAGCTGTTTTTT	CSAGQPLYTGELFF
NA	12	TRBV12-3/TRBV12-4	TRBJ1-5	NA	TGTGCCAGCAAGAGAAGCAATCAGCCCCAGCATTTT	CASKRSNQPQHF
NA	12	TRBV29-1	TRBJ2-7	once	TGCAGCGTCCTGACAGGATCCTACGAGCAGTACTTC	CSVLTGSYEQYF
TRBD2	16	TRBV5-1	TRBJ2-5	many	TGCGCCAGCAGCTTGGTGCAGACTAGCGGACAAGAGACCCAGTACTTC	CASSLVQTSGQETQYF
NA	14	TRBV6-6	TRBJ1-5	NA	TGTGCCAGCACCCCATTGGGGAGCAATCAGCCCCAGCATTTT	CASTPLGSNQPQHF
NA	13	TRBV7-6	TRBJ2-5	NA	TGTGCCAGCAGTTCCGGGACTGATGAGACCCAGTACTTC	CASSSGTDETQYF
NA	16	TRBV7-9	TRBJ2-3	NA	TGTGCCGGCACTTGGGGGGGGCTTTGGGGCACAGATACGCAGTATTTT	CAGTWGGLWGTDTQYF
NA	13	TRBV19	TRBJ1-2	few	TGTGCCAGTAGTAGGGACACCAACTATGGCTACACCTTC	CASSRDTNYGYTF
NA	14	TRBV6-6	TRBJ1-3	many	TGTGCCAGCAGAGGACAGTCGGCTGGAAACACCATATATTTT	CASRGQSAGNTIYF
NA	15	TRBV2	TRBJ1-5	NA	TGTGCCAGCAGTGAAAGGGGCGGGCGGTGGCAGCCCCAGCATTTT	CASSERGGRWQPQHF
NA	12	TRBV20-1	TRBJ1-1	many	TGCAGTCTAGGGACACCAAACACTGAAGCTTTCTTT	CSLGTPNTEAFF
NA	16	TRBV7-9	TRBJ2-1	NA	TGTGCCAGCAAGGACCCTGAGGGGAGCTCCTACAATGAGCAGTTCTTC	CASKDPEGSSYNEQFF
NA	10	TRBV6-1	TRBJ1-2	NA	TGTGCCAGCAGTGATTTCTCGCCGGACTTC	CASSDFSPDF
NA	17	TRBV9	TRBJ2-3	NA	TGTGCCAGCAGCCAAGATCAGAGCAGCCTCAGCACAGATACGCAGTATTTT	CASSQDQSSLSTDTQYF
TRBD2	16	TRBV24-1	TRBJ2-2	NA	TGTGCCACCAGTGACCACCAGGGAGGGGACACCGGGGAGCTGTTTTTT	CATSDHQGGDTGELFF
TRBD1	15	TRBV19	TRBJ1-5	NA	TGTGCCAGTAGTACCTATGGGACAGCCAATCAGCCCCAGCATTTT	CASSTYGTANQPQHF
NA	15	TRBV20-1	TRBJ1-3	NA	TGCAGTGCTACCCATGACAGGACCCACATGAACACCATATATTTT	CSATHDRTHMNTIYF
TRBD2	14	TRBV10-3	TRBJ2-5	NA	TGTGCCATCAGTGAGTCGGCCGGGAGGGAGACCCAGTACTTC	CAISESAGRETQYF
NA	13	TRBV2	TRBJ1-1	NA	TGTGCCAGCAGATCCGGATTTGACACTGAAGCTTTCTTT	CASRSGFDTEAFF
NA	15	TRBV7-8	TRBJ2-5	many	TGTGCCAGCAGCTTATCTGGGGTGGTGGGGGAGACCCAGTACTTC	CASSLSGVVGETQYF
NA	12	TRBV7-2	TRBJ2-7	NA	TGTGCCAGCAGCTTAAAGGGCTACGAGCAGTACTTC	CASSLKGYEQYF
TRBD1	14	TRBV15	TRBJ1-2	once	TGTGCCACCAAGGGGACAGGCGGGCCCTATGGCTACACCTTC	CATKGTGGPYGYTF
TRBD1	19	TRBV5-1	TRBJ1-3	many	TGCGCCAGCAGCTTGGAGGGGACAGGGGGCATAACAAGTGGAAACACCATATATTTT	CASSLEGTGGITSGNTIYF
TRBD1	14	TRBV9	TRBJ2-7	NA	TGTGCCAGCAGTGCTCCGGACAGGGGCGGAGAGCAGTACTTC	CASSAPDRGGEQYF
NA	12	TRBV29-1	TRBJ2-1	NA	TGCGGCGTTATGCAACAAGGGAATGAGCAGTTCTTC	CGVMQQGNEQFF
NA	13	TRBV20-1	TRBJ2-7	many	TGCAGTGCTAGAGGCAACAGTAAATACGAGCAGTACTTC	CSARGNSKYEQYF
NA	14	TRBV12-3/TRBV12-4	TRBJ2-2	NA	TGTGCCAGCAGTTTTGGCGATAACACCGGGGAGCTGTTTTTT	CASSFGDNTGELFF
NA	13	TRBV6-6	TRBJ1-2	many	TGTGCCAGCAGCCCTACGGTCGGGGATGGCTACACCTTC	CASSPTVGDGYTF
NA	14	TRBV5-1	TRBJ1-1	NA	TGCGCCAGCACCCCGAACACAGGGCACACTGAAGCTTTCTTT	CASTPNTGHTEAFF
TRBD2	17	TRBV5-1	TRBJ2-1	NA	TGCGCCAGCAGCCTTGGCCGGGGGGGGAACTCCTACAATGAGCAGTTCTTC	CASSLGRGGNSYNEQFF
NA	14	TRBV7-6	TRBJ1-1	NA	TGTGCCAGCAGCTTGGGAGGAGGAATCACTGAAGCTTTCTTT	CASSLGGGITEAFF
NA	16	TRBV7-2	TRBJ1-1	many	TGTGCCAGCAGCCACCCCGCGGGACGGTCGAACACTGAAGCTTTCTTT	CASSHPAGRSNTEAFF
NA	16	TRBV10-3	TRBJ1-5	NA	TGTGCCATCAGTGACCCAGACGGAAATAGCAATCAGCCCCAGCATTTT	CAISDPDGNSNQPQHF
TRBD2	14	TRBV20-1	TRBJ2-2	NA	TGCAGTGCTCGTACTAGCGGGAGGACCGGGGAGCTGTTTTTT	CSARTSGRTGELFF
NA	14	TRBV7-9	TRBJ2-7	NA	TGTGCCAGCAGCTCCCGGGACAACTCCTACGAGCAGTACTTC	CASSSRDNSYEQYF